This passage covers 21 T cell receptor beta chains from one sample sequenced in a study of T cell responses to AZD1222 COVID-19 vaccine. TCRdb's copy holds only in-frame clones and misses some; the assay was immunoSEQ multiplex PCR. The sample holds some 130,000 clones, more than 75% seen once. The specimen was peripheral blood, collected on day 0 of AZD1222 vaccination. The receptors here all came from an adult in good health.

This clone has just one count. This rearrangement joins TRBV28 to TRBJ1-2; 8 nucleotides align to TRBD1. The V gene's germline CDR1 is MDHEN and CDR2 SYDVKM. CDR3 length: 13 residues. Unmatched junction bases numbered 9, after V lost 7 bases and J lost 8 bases. For the CDR3, the DNA is TGTGCCAGCACCGGACAGGGCCGGGGCGGCTACACCTTC. Amino acids: CASTGQGRGGYTF.

The chain uses TRBV29-1 and TRBJ2-2, with D maybe TRBD1 (6 bases). Trimming removed 5 bases at V and 6 bases at J, with 13 bases between. The CDR3 is 13 residues long. Germline V lookup: CDR1 SQVTM, CDR2 ANQGSEA. CDR3 protein: CSVTVPGAGELFF. CDR3 coding DNA: TGCAGCGTTACCGTACCAGGGGCCGGGGAGCTGTTTTTT.

The genes are TRBV14 and TRBJ1-2; 8 bases match TRBD1. V shed 3 bases, J shed 8 bases, and the junction held 14 bases outside the gene matches. The CDR3 loop spans 16 amino acids. Germline CDR1 reads SGHDN; CDR2 reads FVKESK. The CDR3 loop is CASSHPPIADREGYTF. CDR3 DNA sequence: TGTGCCAGCAGCCACCCTCCGATCGCGGACAGGGAAGGCTACACCTTC.

The chain employs TRBV19 and TRBJ1-5; a weak D match, TRBD1 (5 bases). The CDR3 covers 15 residues. V lost 6 bases, J lost 1 base, and 13 bases lay in between. Germline V lookup: CDR1 LNHDA, CDR2 SQIVND (reference sequence). The CDR3 DNA reads as TGTGCCAGTAGATTGGGGAGACAGAGCAATCAGCCCCAGCATTTT. Amino acids: CASRLGRQSNQPQHF.

The rearrangement joins TRBV5-6 to TRBJ2-5; D uncertain. V gave up 0 bases and J gave up 2 bases, with 8 bases separating them. This CDR3 has 14 residues. CDR1 is SGHDT and CDR2 is YYEEEE in the germline V gene. CDR3 protein: CASSLADLQETQYF. As DNA, the CDR3 is TGTGCCAGCAGCTTGGCGGATTTACAAGAGACCCAGTACTTC.

The chain uses TRBV29-1 and TRBJ1-1; D ambiguous. Germline CDR1 and CDR2: SQVTM and ANQGSEA. The CDR3 sequence is 10 residues long. The V end was cut by 7 bases, the J end by 2 bases, with 5 bases between. CDR3 coding DNA: TGCAGCGGCGCAAACACTGAAGCTTTCTTT. This sequence encodes CSGANTEAFF.

The chain recombines TRBV5-4 with TRBJ2-1; D remains unclear. The CDR3 runs 12 residues. With 1 base removed from V and 8 bases from J, the gap between germline ends came to 7 bases. CDR1 is SGHNT and CDR2 is YYREEE in the germline V gene (reference sequence). The CDR3 here is CASSLSGYEQFF. The CDR3 DNA reads TGTGCCAGCAGCTTGTCTGGTTATGAGCAGTTCTTC.

The CDR3: CASSEGKWGIGNTEAFF. The CDR3 DNA is TGTGCCAGCAGCGAGGGGAAATGGGGTATCGGGAACACTGAAGCTTTCTTT. This chain uses TRBV7-9 with TRBJ1-1; possible D gene TRBD1, 5 bases. The CDR3 has 17 amino acids. Per germline, CDR1 SEHNR and CDR2 FQNEAQ (reference sequence). Trimming removed 5 bases from V and 1 base from J, with 20 bases in between.

The chain is built from TRBV13 and TRBJ2-1; the match to TRBD2 covers 10 bases. The V gene end was trimmed by 0 bases and the J gene end by 8 bases; junction bases not matched to a gene: 7. The CDR3 has 16 amino acids. CDR1 is PRHDT, CDR2 FYEKMQ, per germline (reference sequence). The CDR3: CASSLGLSGGEDEQFF. CDR3 bases: TGTGCCAGCAGCTTAGGCCTGAGCGGGGGGGAGGATGAGCAGTTCTTC.

The chain has TRBV29-1 and TRBJ2-7; 10 bases align to TRBD1. With V trimmed by 5 bases and J by 1 base, 8 bases remained unmatched. Looked up from germline, CDR1 is SQVTM and CDR2 is ANQGSEA. The CDR3 contains 15 residues. For the CDR3, the DNA is TGCAGCGTTCGCCGACAGGGGGCGCTTTCCTACGAGCAGTACTTC. Its protein product is CSVRRQGALSYEQYF.

The chain carries TRBV10-3 and TRBJ2-2; the D gene is possibly TRBD1 (6 bases). The CDR3 has 15 amino acids. Germline lookup yields CDR1 ENHRY and CDR2 SYGVKD. V lost 6 bases to trimming and J lost 2 bases, with 13 bases between them. The CDR3 DNA reads as TGTGCCATCAGGACCGGGACACTTAACACCGGGGAGCTGTTTTTT. Amino acid sequence: CAIRTGTLNTGELFF.

The chain is built from TRBV30 and TRBJ2-7; D not resolved. The CDR3 spans 11 residues. Trimming removed 4 bases at V and 6 bases at J, with 10 bases between. Germline V gene sequence: CDR1 GTSNPN, CDR2 SVGIG (reference sequence). The DNA of the CDR3 is TGTGCCTGGAACCTAGTGGGCGAGCAGTACTTC. It specifies CAWNLVGEQYF.

The sample holds many counts of this clone. The chain recombines TRBV4-1 with TRBJ1-1, with TRBD1 matching 8 bases. The CDR3 consists of 14 residues. The V segment lost 4 bases and the J segment 7 bases; nucleotides outside the gene matches: 8. CDR1 and CDR2 from the germline V gene are MGHRA and YSYEKL. The CDR3 DNA follows: TGCGCCAGCAGCCGAGAACCCGGACAGGGTGAAGCTTTCTTT. Its translation is CASSREPGQGEAFF.

This sequence joins TRBV11-1 and TRBJ1-6, with a possible D match to TRBD1 (5 bases). The CDR3 totals 14 residues. V dropped 1 base and J dropped 10 bases, with 11 bases sitting between them. Germline loops: CDR1 SGHAT, CDR2 FQDESV (reference sequence). For the CDR3, the DNA is TGTGCCAGCAGCTTAGGGACACGGACGTCACCCCTCCACTTT. Translating it yields CASSLGTRTSPLHF.

This chain links TRBV11-2 with TRBJ1-6, with a weak D call TRBD1 (5 bases). V lost 5 bases and J lost 0, with 11 bases in between. CDR3 size: 16 residues. Germline V gene sequence: CDR1 SGHAT, CDR2 FQNNGV. The CDR3, as DNA: TGTGCCAGCAGCGACCGACAGTTCTCCTATAATTCACCCCTCCACTTT. This translates into CASSDRQFSYNSPLHF.

The chain uses TRBV12-3 or TRBV12-4 and TRBJ1-1; no reliable D call. The CDR3 is 13 amino acids. The germline V and J ends were trimmed by 3 bases and 1 base, with 6 bases remaining between them. CDR3 loop: CASSFAGNTEAFF. The DNA of the CDR3 is TGTGCCAGCAGTTTTGCAGGGAACACTGAAGCTTTCTTT.

V and J are TRBV15 and TRBJ2-7, with a weak D call TRBD2 (6 bases). The V end lost 1 base, the J end lost 3 bases, and 16 bases lay between the germline ends. The CDR3 loop spans 16 amino acids. Germline CDR1 is LNHNV and CDR2 is YYDKDF (reference sequence). The CDR3 DNA is TGTGCCACCAGCAGAGGGTTATGGGGAGGAAACTACGAGCAGTACTTC. As protein: CATSRGLWGGNYEQYF.

This chain uses TRBV28 with TRBJ1-1, with a weak D call TRBD1 (6 bases). With 6 bases removed from V and 7 bases from J, the gap between germline ends came to 12 bases. This CDR3 has 12 amino acids. Germline values: CDR1 MDHEN, CDR2 SYDVKM. This CDR3 reads CASSFTGIEAFF. The DNA for the CDR3 is TGTGCCAGCAGCTTTACAGGGATTGAAGCTTTCTTT.

This chain connects TRBV28 to TRBJ2-7; D is perhaps TRBD1 (5 bases). The CDR3 runs 12 residues. Per germline, CDR1 MDHEN and CDR2 SYDVKM. V lost 6 bases and J lost 5, with 11 bases in between. The CDR3 region has the DNA TGTGCCAGCAGGACAGAGGTTAACGAGCAGTACTTC. Translating it yields CASRTEVNEQYF.

The rearrangement links TRBV5-1 to TRBJ1-5, with 9 bases lining up with TRBD1. This CDR3 has 15 amino acids. The V segment lost 4 bases and the J segment 2 bases; nucleotides outside the gene matches: 4. Germline CDR1 SGHRS, CDR2 YFSETQ. CDR3 in amino acids: CASSIGTGRNQPQHF. The CDR3 DNA follows: TGCGCCAGCAGCATAGGGACAGGGCGCAATCAGCCCCAGCATTTT.

The V and J genes are TRBV24-1 and TRBJ2-2; the match to TRBD1 covers 8 bases. Germline V gives CDR1 KGHDR, CDR2 SFDVKD. V was pared by 4 bases and J by 4 bases, with 13 bases of the junction left unmatched. The CDR3 has 18 amino acids. The CDR3 DNA sequence: TGTGCCACCAGTGACATGTCAACAGGGGGACAGCGCACCGGGGAGCTGTTTTTT. This translates into CATSDMSTGGQRTGELFF.